This TCR beta chain was observed in a study of shared clonotypes between healthy human individuals. Trimming removed 3 bases at V and 6 bases at J, with 11 bases between. This CDR3 region has 14 residues. Germline CDR1 is SEHNR and CDR2 is FQNEAQ (reference sequence). Here immunoSEQ multiplex PCR was the method, and the copy in TCRdb shows in-frame clones only, minus some. This sample has about 470,000 clones, with around 79% found just once. Samples left unsorted employed approximately 83 million PBMCs for genomic DNA. The clonotype was recovered from a woman in her thirties or forties in good health. Some clones in this sample may be carry-over from other donors' samples. The rearrangement links TRBV7-9 to TRBJ1-4; D remains unclear. The sequenced sample was PBMCs. CDR3 bases: TGTGCCAGCAGCTTGTACACCTCTGATGAAAAACTGTTTTTT. Protein: CASSLYTSDEKLFF.